These T cell receptor beta chains were read from a single sample in a study of CD8+ T cells in alopecia areata. Here immunoSEQ multiplex PCR was the method, and the copy in TCRdb shows in-frame clones only, minus some. The sample lists around 210,000 clones; approximately 53% were seen once. The sequenced sample consisted of CD8+ T cells sorted from blood. The receptor set was obtained from a human donor in good health. Each CDR3 is given with its conserved first and last residue. The D gene is left open where the match is weak. The size entry is marked missing in some rows and otherwise reads once, few, many or a size class.

clone size	D gene	J gene	V gene	CDR3 protein	CDR3 DNA
-	-	TRBJ2-1	TRBV6-5	CASSRLTNEQFF	TGTGCCAGCAGTCGACTAACCAATGAGCAGTTCTTC
-	TRBD1	TRBJ1-5	TRBV23-1	CASSQSGTGSNQPQHF	TGCGCCAGCAGTCAATCAGGGACAGGGAGCAATCAGCCCCAGCATTTT
once	-	TRBJ2-1	TRBV27	CASRDGTDYNEQFF	TGTGCCAGCAGAGACGGGACGGACTACAATGAGCAGTTCTTC
-	TRBD1	TRBJ2-3	TRBV2	CASSLRDRTDTQYF	TGTGCCAGCAGTCTACGGGACAGAACAGATACGCAGTATTTT
-	-	TRBJ1-5	TRBV5-4	CASSLEALSQPQHF	TGTGCCAGCAGCTTGGAGGCCTTAAGCCAGCCCCAGCATTTT
-	-	TRBJ2-7	TRBV11-2	CASSLAAGLMYEQYF	TGTGCCAGCAGCTTAGCCGCAGGGTTGATGTACGAGCAGTACTTC
few	TRBD1	TRBJ2-5	TRBV18	CASSRGQEVVGTQYF	TGTGCCAGCTCGCGCGGACAGGAGGTTGTGGGGACCCAGTACTTC
-	TRBD1	TRBJ1-2	TRBV9	CASSTGTGGGGYTF	TGTGCCAGCAGCACCGGGACAGGCGGCGGCGGCTACACCTTC
-	TRBD2	TRBJ2-3	TRBV9	CASSPSGGSRDTQYF	TGTGCCAGCAGCCCCTCGGGGGGGTCAAGAGATACGCAGTATTTT
-	-	TRBJ2-1	TRBV29-1	CSFGTYNEQFF	TGCAGCTTTGGGACCTACAATGAGCAGTTCTTC
-	TRBD1	TRBJ1-2	TRBV5-1	CASSLNLGRGQDYGYTF	TGCGCCAGCAGCTTGAATCTAGGCAGGGGGCAGGACTATGGCTACACCTTC
few	-	TRBJ1-1	TRBV27	CASSLTTGTNTEAFF	TGTGCCAGCAGTTTAACCACAGGGACCAACACTGAAGCTTTCTTT
-	TRBD1	TRBJ2-1	TRBV29-1	CSVDPGQGPYNEQFF	TGCAGCGTTGACCCGGGACAGGGCCCCTACAATGAGCAGTTCTTC
-	-	TRBJ2-3	TRBV9	CASSVGGEDTQYF	TGTGCCAGCAGCGTAGGAGGTGAGGATACGCAGTATTTT
-	-	TRBJ2-7	TRBV9	CASSADPSGIDEQYF	TGTGCCAGCAGCGCCGATCCCTCAGGGATAGACGAGCAGTACTTC
-	-	TRBJ2-2	TRBV30	CAWSPSPSTGELFF	TGTGCCTGGAGCCCGAGTCCCTCCACCGGGGAGCTGTTTTTT
-	TRBD1	TRBJ1-1	TRBV2	CASTGTVLEAFF	TGTGCCAGCACTGGGACAGTTTTGGAAGCTTTCTTT
-	-	TRBJ2-3	TRBV5-1	CASSPIDTQYF	TGCGCCAGCAGCCCCATAGATACGCAGTATTTT
-	TRBD2	TRBJ2-7	TRBV6-5	CASSPGLARSEQYF	TGTGCCAGCAGTCCGGGACTAGCGCGGTCCGAGCAGTACTTC
-	-	TRBJ1-1	TRBV5-1	CASSLADGLHTEAFF	TGCGCCAGCAGCTTGGCAGACGGACTACACACTGAAGCTTTCTTT
-	-	TRBJ2-7	TRBV25-1	CASGLTGYEQYF	TGTGCCAGCGGACTTACAGGCTACGAGCAGTACTTC
few	-	TRBJ1-5	TRBV7-8	CASSFHPGQDSNQPQHF	TGTGCCAGCAGCTTCCACCCAGGGCAGGATAGCAATCAGCCCCAGCATTTT
-	-	TRBJ1-2	TRBV25-1	CASSGQIYGYTF	TGTGCCAGCAGTGGCCAGATCTATGGCTACACCTTC
-	TRBD2	TRBJ2-5	TRBV4-1	CASSQVETSGLWAQYF	TGCGCCAGCAGCCAAGTTGAGACTAGCGGCCTTTGGGCCCAGTACTTC
-	TRBD1	TRBJ2-7	TRBV25-1	CASSEYKSHRDSSYEQYF	TGTGCCAGCAGTGAATATAAGTCCCATCGGGACAGCTCCTACGAGCAGTACTTC
few	TRBD1	TRBJ1-1	TRBV6-5	CASSTGVVTEAFF	TGTGCCAGCAGCACAGGGGTCGTGACTGAAGCTTTCTTT
few	-	TRBJ2-3	TRBV19	CASSMGTTDTQYF	TGTGCCAGTAGTATGGGGACCACAGATACGCAGTATTTT
-	TRBD1	TRBJ1-2	TRBV2	CASSLTGAANYGYTF	TGTGCCAGCAGCCTCACAGGGGCAGCTAACTATGGCTACACCTTC
-	TRBD1	TRBJ2-3	TRBV2	CASTETGAVTDTQYF	TGTGCCAGCACCGAGACAGGGGCCGTCACAGATACGCAGTATTTT
-	-	TRBJ2-3	TRBV11-2	CASSLGGTDTQYF	TGTGCCAGCAGCTTAGGGGGCACAGATACGCAGTATTTT
once	-	TRBJ1-1	TRBV9	CASSVSDGGTEAFF	TGTGCCAGCAGCGTAAGTGATGGCGGCACTGAAGCTTTCTTT
-	-	TRBJ2-1	TRBV5-6	CASSLDPNEQFF	TGTGCCAGCAGCTTGGATCCCAATGAGCAGTTCTTC
few	TRBD1	TRBJ2-1	TRBV6-4	CASSEAFRTGDQFF	TGTGCCAGCAGTGAAGCATTCCGGACAGGGGATCAGTTCTTC
few	-	TRBJ2-7	TRBV7-9	CASSPYTYEQYF	TGTGCCAGCAGCCCTTATACCTACGAGCAGTACTTC
-	-	TRBJ1-1	TRBV2	CASNEGNTEAFF	TGTGCCAGCAATGAAGGGAACACTGAAGCTTTCTTT
few	-	TRBJ2-5	TRBV2	CASLWETQYF	TGTGCCAGTCTCTGGGAGACCCAGTACTTC
-	-	TRBJ1-2	TRBV13	CASSLGTGNYGYTF	TGTGCCAGCAGCTTAGGGACAGGAAACTATGGCTACACCTTC
-	TRBD2	TRBJ2-7	TRBV5-4	CASSPLNSGGYEQYF	TGTGCCAGCAGCCCACTTAATAGCGGGGGCTACGAGCAGTACTTC
few	TRBD2	TRBJ2-7	TRBV25-1	CASSLGGSSYEQYF	TGTGCCAGCAGTCTGGGAGGGAGCTCCTACGAGCAGTACTTC
-	-	TRBJ2-7	TRBV29-1	CSVEDRGGGLYEQYF	TGCAGCGTTGAAGATCGGGGCGGGGGCCTCTACGAGCAGTACTTC